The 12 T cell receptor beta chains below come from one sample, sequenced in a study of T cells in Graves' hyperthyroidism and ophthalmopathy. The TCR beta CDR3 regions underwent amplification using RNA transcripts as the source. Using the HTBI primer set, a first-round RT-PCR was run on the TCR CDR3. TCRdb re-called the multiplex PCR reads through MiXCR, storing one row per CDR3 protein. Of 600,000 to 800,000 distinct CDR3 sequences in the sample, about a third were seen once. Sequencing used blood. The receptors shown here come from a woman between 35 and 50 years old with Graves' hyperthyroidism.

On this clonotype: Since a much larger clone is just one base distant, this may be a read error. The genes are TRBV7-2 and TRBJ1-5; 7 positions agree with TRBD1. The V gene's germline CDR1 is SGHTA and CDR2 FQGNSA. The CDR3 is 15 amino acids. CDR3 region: CAGSLETGPNQPQHF. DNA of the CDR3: TGTGCCGGCAGCTTGGAGACAGGGCCGAATCAGCCCCAGCATTTT.

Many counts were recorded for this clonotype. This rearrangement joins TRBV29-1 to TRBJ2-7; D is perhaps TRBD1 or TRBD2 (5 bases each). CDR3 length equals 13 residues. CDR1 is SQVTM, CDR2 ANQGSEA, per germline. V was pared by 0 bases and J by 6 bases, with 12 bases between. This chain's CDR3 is CSVEDGGGVEQYF. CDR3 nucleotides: TGCAGCGTTGAAGATGGTGGGGGAGTCGAGCAGTACTTC.

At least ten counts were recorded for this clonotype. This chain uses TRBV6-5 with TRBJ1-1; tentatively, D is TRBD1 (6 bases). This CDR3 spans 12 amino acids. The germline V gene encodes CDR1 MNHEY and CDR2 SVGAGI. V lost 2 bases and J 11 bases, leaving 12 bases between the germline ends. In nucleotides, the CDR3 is TGTGCCAGCAGTTACAACAGGGAGTTGGCTTTCTTT. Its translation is CASSYNRELAFF.

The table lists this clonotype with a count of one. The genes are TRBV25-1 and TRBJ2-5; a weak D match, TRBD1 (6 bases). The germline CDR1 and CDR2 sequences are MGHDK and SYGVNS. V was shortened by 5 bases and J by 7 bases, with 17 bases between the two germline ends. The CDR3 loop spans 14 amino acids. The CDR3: CASSHSTGEGTQYF. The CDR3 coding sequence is TGTGCCAGCAGTCACTCGACAGGAGAGGGGACCCAGTACTTC.

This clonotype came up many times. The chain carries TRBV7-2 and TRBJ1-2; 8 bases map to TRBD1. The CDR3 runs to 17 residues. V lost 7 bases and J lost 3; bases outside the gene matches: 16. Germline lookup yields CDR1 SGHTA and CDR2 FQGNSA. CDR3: CASTVGVQGAHDYGYTF. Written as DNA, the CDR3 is TGTGCCAGCACTGTAGGTGTGCAGGGGGCGCATGACTATGGCTACACCTTC. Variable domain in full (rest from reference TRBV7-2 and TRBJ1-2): GAGVSQSPSNKVTEKGKDVELRCDPISGHTALYWYRQSLGQGLEFLIYFQGNSAPDKSGLPSDRFSAERTGGSVSTLTIQRTQQEDSAVYLCASTVGVQGAHDYGYTFGSGTRLTVV.

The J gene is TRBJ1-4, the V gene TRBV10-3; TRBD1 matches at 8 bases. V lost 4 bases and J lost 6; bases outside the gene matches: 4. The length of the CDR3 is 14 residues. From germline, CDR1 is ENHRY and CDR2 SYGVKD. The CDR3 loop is CAISGGQGDEKLFF. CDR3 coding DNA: TGTGCCATCAGTGGCGGACAGGGAGATGAAAAACTGTTTTTT.

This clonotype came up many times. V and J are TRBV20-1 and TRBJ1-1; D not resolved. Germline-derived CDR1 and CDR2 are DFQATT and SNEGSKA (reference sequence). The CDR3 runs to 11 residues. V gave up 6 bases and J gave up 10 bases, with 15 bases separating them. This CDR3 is CSAPERMRAFF. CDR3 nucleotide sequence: TGCAGTGCGCCAGAGCGTATGCGAGCTTTCTTT.

The CDR3 bases are TGTGCCAGCAGACCCGATCCCCCAGCGGCAACAGATACGCAGTATTTT. Translation gives CASRPDPPAATDTQYF. This chain joins TRBV2 and TRBJ2-3, with TRBD2 as a possible D gene (5 bases). Looked up from germline, CDR1 is SNHLY and CDR2 is FYNNEI. The CDR3 has 16 amino acids. Trimming took 6 bases from V and 3 from J, leaving 19 bases between them.

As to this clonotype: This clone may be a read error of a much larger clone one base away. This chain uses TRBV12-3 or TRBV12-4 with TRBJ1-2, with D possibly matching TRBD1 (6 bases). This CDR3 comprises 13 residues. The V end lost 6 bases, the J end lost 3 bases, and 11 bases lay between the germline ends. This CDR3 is CASSWGADYGYTF. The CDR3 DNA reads TGTGCCAGCAGCTGGGGGGCAGACTATGGCTACACCTTC.

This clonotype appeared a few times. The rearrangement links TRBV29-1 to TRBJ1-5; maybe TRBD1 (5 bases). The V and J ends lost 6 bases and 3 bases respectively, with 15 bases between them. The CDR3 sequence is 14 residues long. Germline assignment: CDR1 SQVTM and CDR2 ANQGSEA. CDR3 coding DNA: TGCAGCGTCTCATTGGGGGGAAACAATCAGCCCCAGCATTTT. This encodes CSVSLGGNNQPQHF. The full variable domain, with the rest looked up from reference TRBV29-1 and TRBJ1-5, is SAVISQKPSRDICQRGTSLTIQCQVDSQVTMMFWYRQQPGQSLTLIATANQGSEATYESGFVIDKFPISRPNLTFSTLTVSNMSPEDSSIYLCSVSLGGNNQPQHFGDGTRLSIL.

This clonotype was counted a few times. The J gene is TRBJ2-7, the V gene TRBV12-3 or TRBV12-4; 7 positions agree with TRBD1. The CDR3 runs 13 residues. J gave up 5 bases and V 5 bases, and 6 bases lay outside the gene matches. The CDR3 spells CASSPTGQHEQYF. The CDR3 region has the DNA TGTGCCAGCAGTCCGACAGGGCAGCACGAGCAGTACTTC.

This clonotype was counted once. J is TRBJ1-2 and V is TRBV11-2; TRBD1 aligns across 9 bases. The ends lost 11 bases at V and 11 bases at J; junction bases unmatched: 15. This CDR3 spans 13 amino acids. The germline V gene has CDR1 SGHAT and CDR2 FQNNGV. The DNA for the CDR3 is TGTGCCTGGTCGGGCGGGACAGGGACGATTTACACCTTC. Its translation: CAWSGGTGTIYTF.